Listed here are 21 T cell receptor beta chains from one sample, sequenced in a study of OX40 agonist ivuxolimab in advanced cancers. Sequenced by immunoSEQ multiplex PCR; TCRdb stores in-frame clones only, minus some. This table holds about 67,000 clones, 88% found once. This specimen consisted of CD4+ or CD8+ T cells sorted from blood, obtained in a trial of the OX40 agonist ivuxolimab. These receptors all come from an adult with an advanced solid tumor such as melanoma, head and neck, liver or kidney cancer.

The V call is TRBV29-1, the J call TRBJ2-7; D possibly corresponds to TRBD1 (6 bases). The CDR3 covers 11 residues. The germline CDR1 and CDR2 sequences are SQVTM and ANQGSEA. V lost 7 bases, J lost 4 bases, and 11 bases lay in between. This chain's CDR3 is CSGIRGYEQYF. CDR3 nucleotides: TGCAGCGGCATCAGGGGTTACGAGCAGTACTTC.

This rearrangement joins TRBV5-1 to TRBJ2-1, with unresolved D. Trimming stripped 3 bases from V and 0 bases from J, with 7 bases between. The CDR3 is made up of 14 amino acids. Germline assignment: CDR1 SGHRS and CDR2 YFSETQ. CDR3 protein: CASSYQSSYNEQFF. DNA of the CDR3: TGCGCCAGCAGCTATCAGAGCTCCTACAATGAGCAGTTCTTC.

This clone has only a few counts. This rearrangement joins TRBV5-1 to TRBJ2-1, with TRBD2 as a possible D gene (6 bases). V was trimmed by 6 bases and J by 1 base, leaving 14 bases between them. The CDR3 has 15 residues. The germline gives CDR1 SGHRS, CDR2 YFSETQ. The CDR3 loop reads CASTRNGGSYNEQFF. The DNA of the CDR3 is TGCGCCAGCACAAGGAACGGGGGATCCTACAATGAGCAGTTCTTC.

A single count supports this clone. The chain joins TRBV5-1 to TRBJ2-1, with TRBD2 matching 9 bases. The V gene end was trimmed by 6 bases and the J gene end by 5 bases; junction bases not matched to a gene: 9. CDR3 size: 15 residues. The germline V gene encodes CDR1 SGHRS and CDR2 YFSETQ. CDR3 DNA sequence: TGCGCCAGCACGTTGCGGGCTAGCGGGGACAATGAGCAGTTCTTC. The encoded protein is CASTLRASGDNEQFF.

The sample holds one count of this clone. The V call is TRBV4-1, the J call TRBJ1-4; D remains unclear. V was trimmed by 3 bases and J by 7 bases, leaving 18 bases between them. Germline V gene lookup returns CDR1 MGHRA and CDR2 YSYEKL. The CDR3 is 16 amino acids. For the CDR3, the DNA is TGCGCCAGCAGCCAGGCCTTCGCCGGGTTAGGTGAAAAACTGTTTTTT. Translating it yields CASSQAFAGLGEKLFF.

This chain joins TRBV6-6 and TRBJ2-5, with no clear D. V was trimmed by 7 bases and J by 1 base, leaving 10 bases between them. The CDR3 totals 13 residues. The V gene's germline CDR1 is MNHNY and CDR2 SVGAGI (reference sequence). The CDR3: CASTQWGQETQYF. CDR3 sequence (DNA): TGTGCCAGCACCCAATGGGGCCAAGAGACCCAGTACTTC.

DNA for the CDR3: TGTGCCAGCAGTGAAGTGGCGTATAGCAATCAGCCCCAGCATTTT. It encodes CASSEVAYSNQPQHF. The chain is built from TRBV2 and TRBJ1-5; the D is unclear. Trimming removed 1 base at V and 0 bases at J, with 7 bases between. The CDR3 has 15 residues. Germline values: CDR1 SNHLY, CDR2 FYNNEI.

The chain joins TRBV6-1 to TRBJ2-6; D call uncertain. CDR1 is MNHNS, CDR2 SASEGT, per germline. Between the trimmed V and J ends, which lost 7 bases and 0 bases, there was a span of 10 bases. The CDR3 sequence is 15 residues long. The CDR3 DNA reads as TGTGCCAGCATGGCGGCCGACTCTGGGGCCAACGTCCTGACTTTC. Translated: CASMAADSGANVLTF.

This chain joins TRBV7-9 and TRBJ2-2; no firm D call. Germline-derived CDR1 and CDR2 are SEHNR and FQNEAQ (reference sequence). The CDR3 extends over 17 amino acids. Deletions cut 2 bases from V and 0 bases from J, with 13 bases between. As DNA, the CDR3 is TGTGCCAGCAGCTTACGGTCGTCGGCCGCGAACACCGGGGAGCTGTTTTTT. This translates into CASSLRSSAANTGELFF. The whole variable domain, filled in from reference TRBV7-9 and TRBJ2-2, reads DTGVSQNPRHKITKRGQNVTFRCDPISEHNRLYWYRQTLGQGPEFLTYFQNEAQLEKSRLLSDRFSAERPKGSFSTLEIQRTEQGDSAMYLCASSLRSSAANTGELFFGEGSRLTVL.

This CDR3 reads CASSLDRLRRQYF. Written as DNA, the CDR3 is TGTGCCAGCAGCTTAGATCGGCTGCGGCGGCAGTACTTC. The V call is TRBV7-2, the J call TRBJ2-7; D is ambiguous. The CDR3 has 13 amino acids. Looked up from germline, CDR1 is SGHTA and CDR2 is FQGNSA. Trimming stripped 1 base from V and 9 bases from J, with 13 bases between.

This rearrangement joins TRBV7-3 to TRBJ1-2; D remains ambiguous. CDR3 size: 15 residues. V was clipped by 1 base and J by 6 bases, with 15 bases between them. Germline CDR1 is SGHTA and CDR2 is FQGTGA. The CDR3 DNA reads TGTGCCAGCAGCTTAAATCCGGGCAGCTGGGATGGCTACACCTTC. This encodes CASSLNPGSWDGYTF.

The chain has TRBV10-2 and TRBJ2-5; 8 nucleotides match TRBD1. Germline V lookup: CDR1 WSHSY, CDR2 SAAADI. CDR3 length: 14 amino acids. V was pared by 2 bases and J by 8 bases, with 7 bases of the junction left unmatched. This CDR3 is CASSEATGGITQYF. CDR3 coding DNA: TGCGCCAGCAGTGAGGCTACAGGGGGAATAACCCAGTACTTC.

V usage is TRBV5-1 and J usage is TRBJ2-7; TRBD1 matches at 10 bases. The germline V gene has CDR1 SGHRS and CDR2 YFSETQ. The CDR3 is 15 residues long. V gave up 1 base and J gave up 5 bases; unmatched junction bases: 6. The CDR3 loop reads CASSLRTGGGDEQYF. In DNA, the CDR3 is TGCGCCAGCAGCTTGAGGACAGGGGGAGGGGACGAGCAGTACTTC.

The rearrangement links TRBV5-1 to TRBJ2-3; D is unresolved. Germline CDR1 and CDR2: SGHRS and YFSETQ. The CDR3 runs to 13 residues. The V end lost 0 bases, the J end lost 6 bases, and 8 bases lay between the germline ends. CDR3 nucleotides: TGCGCCAGCAGCTTGGATGTTCAGGATACGCAGTATTTT. Translated, it gives CASSLDVQDTQYF.

This chain joins TRBV6-6 and TRBJ2-7, with TRBD2 matching 8 bases. Germline trimming cut 0 bases from V and 3 bases from J; bases unmatched to any gene: 7. This CDR3 contains 16 residues. In germline, CDR1 is MNHNY, CDR2 SVGAGI (reference sequence). The CDR3: CASSYSIAGYLYEQYF. The CDR3 DNA reads TGTGCCAGCAGTTACTCGATAGCGGGATATCTCTACGAGCAGTACTTC.

The chain is built from TRBV7-2 and TRBJ2-7; 10 nucleotides line up with TRBD2. V gave up 0 bases and J gave up 6 bases; unmatched junction bases: 5. This CDR3 is 15 amino acids long. CDR1 is SGHTA and CDR2 is FQGNSA in the germline V gene. CDR3 amino acids: CASSLASSGSPEQYF. The CDR3 region has the DNA TGTGCCAGCAGCTTAGCCTCTAGCGGGAGCCCCGAGCAGTACTTC.

The chain is built from TRBV5-4 and TRBJ1-2; D perhaps matches TRBD1 (5 bases). Trimming took off 7 bases at V and 4 bases at J, with 17 bases between the two ends. The CDR3 is made up of 14 amino acids. CDR1 and CDR2 from the germline V gene are SGHNT and YYREEE (reference sequence). CDR3 loop: CASRPSGGLYGYTF. The CDR3 DNA is TGTGCCAGCCGACCTTCGGGGGGTCTCTATGGCTACACCTTC.

The V gene is TRBV28, the J gene TRBJ1-4; the D gene is possibly TRBD1 (5 bases). Looked up from germline, CDR1 is MDHEN and CDR2 is SYDVKM. CDR3 length equals 13 residues. Trimming stripped 6 bases from V and 6 bases from J, with 11 bases between. The CDR3 region is CASSRGGHEKLFF. CDR3 DNA: TGTGCCAGCAGCCGGGGGGGTCATGAAAAACTGTTTTTT.

The chain uses TRBV6-1 and TRBJ1-2; no firm D call. V lost 6 bases to trimming and J lost 2 bases, with 16 bases between them. CDR1 MNHNS and CDR2 SASEGT come from the germline V gene. This CDR3 is 15 amino acids long. CDR3 coding DNA: TGTGCCAGCAGGAAAAGGGATGGGCCGAACTATGGCTACACCTTC. This encodes CASRKRDGPNYGYTF.

The rearrangement links TRBV5-1 to TRBJ2-3; D is undetermined. V was trimmed by 0 bases and J by 0 bases, leaving 11 bases between them. Germline assignment: CDR1 SGHRS and CDR2 YFSETQ. The CDR3 has 16 amino acids. The CDR3: CASSLGVAPSTDTQYF. The DNA of the CDR3 is TGCGCCAGCAGCTTGGGAGTGGCCCCTAGCACAGATACGCAGTATTTT.

This clone showed up just once. J is TRBJ2-1 and V is TRBV6-1; D perhaps matches TRBD1 (7 bases). The CDR3 runs 15 residues. V shed 4 bases and J shed 7 bases, with 17 bases lying between them. CDR1 is MNHNS and CDR2 is SASEGT in the germline V gene. CDR3 bases: TGTGCCAGCAGTGGAGGGTCAGGGGGGAGAAATGAGCAGTTCTTC. Protein sequence: CASSGGSGGRNEQFF.